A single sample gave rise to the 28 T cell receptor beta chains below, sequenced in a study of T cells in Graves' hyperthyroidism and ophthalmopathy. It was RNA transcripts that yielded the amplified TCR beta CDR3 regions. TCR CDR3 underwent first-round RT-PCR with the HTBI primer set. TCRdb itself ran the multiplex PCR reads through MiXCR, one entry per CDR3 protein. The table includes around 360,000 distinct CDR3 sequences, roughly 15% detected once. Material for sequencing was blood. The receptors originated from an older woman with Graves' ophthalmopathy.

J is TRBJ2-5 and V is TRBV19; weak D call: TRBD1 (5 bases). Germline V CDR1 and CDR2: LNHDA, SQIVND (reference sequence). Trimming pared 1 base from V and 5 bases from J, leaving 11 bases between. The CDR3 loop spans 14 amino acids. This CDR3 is CASSIGARVETQYF. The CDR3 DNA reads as TGTGCCAGTAGTATAGGAGCCAGGGTGGAGACCCAGTACTTC.

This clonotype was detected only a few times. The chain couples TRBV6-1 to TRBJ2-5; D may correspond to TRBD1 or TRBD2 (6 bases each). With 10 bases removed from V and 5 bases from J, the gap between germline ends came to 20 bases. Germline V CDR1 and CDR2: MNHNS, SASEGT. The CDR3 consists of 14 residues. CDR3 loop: CATRVGGVSETQYF. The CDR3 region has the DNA TGTGCCACCCGTGTGGGGGGCGTTTCGGAGACCCAGTACTTC.

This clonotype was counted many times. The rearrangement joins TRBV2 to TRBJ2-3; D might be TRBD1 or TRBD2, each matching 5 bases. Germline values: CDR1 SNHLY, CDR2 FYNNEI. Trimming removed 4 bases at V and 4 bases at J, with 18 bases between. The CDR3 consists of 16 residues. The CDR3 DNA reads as TGTGCCAGCAGTGTAGAAATGGGACGGAATTCAGATACGCAGTATTTT. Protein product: CASSVEMGRNSDTQYF.

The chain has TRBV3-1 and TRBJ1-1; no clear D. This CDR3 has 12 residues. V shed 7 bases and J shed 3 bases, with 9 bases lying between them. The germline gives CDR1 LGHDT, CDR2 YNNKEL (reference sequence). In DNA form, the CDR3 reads TGTGCCAGCACTAGGAGGGACACTGAAGCTTTCTTT. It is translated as CASTRRDTEAFF.

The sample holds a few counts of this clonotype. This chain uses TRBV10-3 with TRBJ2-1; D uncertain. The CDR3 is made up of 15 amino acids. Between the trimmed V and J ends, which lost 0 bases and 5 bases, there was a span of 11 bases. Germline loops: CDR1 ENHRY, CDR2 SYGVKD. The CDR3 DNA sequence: TGTGCCATCAGTGAGTCGGCGCAAGCCAACAATGAGCAGTTCTTC. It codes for CAISESAQANNEQFF.

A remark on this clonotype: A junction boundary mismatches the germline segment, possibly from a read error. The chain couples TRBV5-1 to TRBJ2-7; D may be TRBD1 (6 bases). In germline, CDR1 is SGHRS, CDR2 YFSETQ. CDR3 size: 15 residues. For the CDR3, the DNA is TGTGCCAGCAGGTTCGCACAGGGAAGCCTGTACGAGCAGTACTTC. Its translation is CASRFAQGSLYEQYF.

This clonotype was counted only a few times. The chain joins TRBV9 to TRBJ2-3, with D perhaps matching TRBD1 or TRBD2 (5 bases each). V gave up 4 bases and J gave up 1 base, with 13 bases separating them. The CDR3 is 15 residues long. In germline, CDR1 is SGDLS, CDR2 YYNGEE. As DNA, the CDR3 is TGTGCCAGCAGCTTTCGACTGGGGGGCACAGATACGCAGTATTTT. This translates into CASSFRLGGTDTQYF.

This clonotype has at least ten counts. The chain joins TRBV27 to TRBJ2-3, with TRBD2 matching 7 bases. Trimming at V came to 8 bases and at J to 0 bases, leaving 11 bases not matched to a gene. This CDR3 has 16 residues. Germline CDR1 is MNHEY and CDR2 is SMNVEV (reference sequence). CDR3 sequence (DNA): TGTGCCAGCGGGGCTAGCGGATTAACTAGCACAGATACGCAGTATTTT. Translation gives CASGASGLTSTDTQYF.

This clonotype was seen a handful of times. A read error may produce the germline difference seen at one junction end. CDR3 DNA: TGCGCCAGCAGTTCCGGGACTAGCGGGAGCAATGAGCAGCTCTTC. Its translation: CASSSGTSGSNEQLF. The chain uses TRBV5-1 and TRBJ2-1; 14 bases are shared with TRBD2. Germline V gene data show CDR1 as SGHRS and CDR2 as YFSETQ. The CDR3 spans 15 residues.

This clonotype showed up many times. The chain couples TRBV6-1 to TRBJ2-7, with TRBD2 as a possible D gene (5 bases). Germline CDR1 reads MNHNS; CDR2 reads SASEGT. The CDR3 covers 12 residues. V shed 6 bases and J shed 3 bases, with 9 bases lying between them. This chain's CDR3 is CASRTLVYEQYF. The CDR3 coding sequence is TGTGCCAGCAGGACACTAGTCTACGAGCAGTACTTC.

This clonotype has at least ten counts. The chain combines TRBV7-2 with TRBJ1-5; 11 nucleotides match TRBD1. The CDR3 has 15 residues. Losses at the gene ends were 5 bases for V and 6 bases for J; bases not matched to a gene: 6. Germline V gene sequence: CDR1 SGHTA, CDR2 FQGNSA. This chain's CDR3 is CASSTGTGGFQPQHF. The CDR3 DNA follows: TGTGCCAGCAGCACTGGGACAGGGGGGTTTCAGCCCCAGCATTTT.

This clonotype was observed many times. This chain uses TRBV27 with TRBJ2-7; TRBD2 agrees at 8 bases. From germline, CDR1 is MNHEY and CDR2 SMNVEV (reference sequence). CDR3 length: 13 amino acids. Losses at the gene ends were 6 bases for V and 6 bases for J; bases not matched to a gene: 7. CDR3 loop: CASRAGGLGEQYF. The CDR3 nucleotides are TGTGCCAGCAGGGCGGGAGGCCTTGGCGAGCAGTACTTC.

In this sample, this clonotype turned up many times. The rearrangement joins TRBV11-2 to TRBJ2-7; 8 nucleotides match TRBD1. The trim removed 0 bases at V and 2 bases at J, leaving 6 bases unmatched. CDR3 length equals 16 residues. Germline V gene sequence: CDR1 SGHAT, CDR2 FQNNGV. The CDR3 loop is CASSLDTRQGTYEQYF. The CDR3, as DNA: TGTGCCAGCAGCTTAGATACGCGACAGGGGACCTACGAGCAGTACTTC.

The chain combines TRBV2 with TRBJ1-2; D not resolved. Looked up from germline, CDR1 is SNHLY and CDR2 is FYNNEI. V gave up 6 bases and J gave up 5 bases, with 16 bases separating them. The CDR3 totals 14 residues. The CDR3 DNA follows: TGTGCCAGCAGCCAAGATCCAGGAGCGTATGGCTACACCTTC. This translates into CASSQDPGAYGYTF.

CDR3 coding DNA: TGTGCCAGCAGTTTTGCCCGGGACAGGGGTCAGAGCTCTGGAAACACCATATATTTT. Translation: CASSFARDRGQSSGNTIYF. This chain links TRBV6-2 or TRBV6-3 with TRBJ1-3; 10 positions match TRBD1. There are 19 residues in the CDR3. V lost 4 bases to trimming and J lost 0 bases; unmatched junction nucleotides: 12. From germline, CDR1 is MNHEY and CDR2 SVGEGT.

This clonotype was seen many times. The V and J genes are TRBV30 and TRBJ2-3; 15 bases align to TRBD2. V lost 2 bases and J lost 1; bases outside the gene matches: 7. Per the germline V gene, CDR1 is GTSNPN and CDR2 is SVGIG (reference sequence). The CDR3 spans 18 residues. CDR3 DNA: TGTGCCTGGAGTCCTGGACTAGCGGGAGGGCCGGGCACAGATACGCAGTATTTT. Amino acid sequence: CAWSPGLAGGPGTDTQYF. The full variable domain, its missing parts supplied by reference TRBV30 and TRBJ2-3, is SQTIHQWPATLVQPVGSPLSLECTVEGTSNPNLYWYRQAAGRGLQLLFYSVGIGQISSEVPQNLSASRPQDRQFILSSKKLLLSDSGFYLCAWSPGLAGGPGTDTQYFGPGTRLTVL.

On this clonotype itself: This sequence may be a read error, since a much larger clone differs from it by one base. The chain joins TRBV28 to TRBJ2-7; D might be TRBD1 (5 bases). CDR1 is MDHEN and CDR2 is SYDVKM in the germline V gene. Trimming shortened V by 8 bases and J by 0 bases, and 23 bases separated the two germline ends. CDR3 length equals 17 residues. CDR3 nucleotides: TGTGCCAGCGGTTCCCTCTCGCGACAGAAAAGCTCCTACGAGCAGTACTTC. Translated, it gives CASGSLSRQKSSYEQYF.

The CDR3 region has the DNA TGTGCCAGCAGTTACAGGGGGCCTAACACCGGGGAGCTGTTTTTT. It specifies CASSYRGPNTGELFF. The chain employs TRBV6-5 and TRBJ2-2, with 7 positions matching TRBD1. Trimming at V came to 2 bases and at J to 2 bases, leaving 2 bases not matched to a gene. Per germline, CDR1 MNHEY and CDR2 SVGAGI. The CDR3 is 15 amino acids.

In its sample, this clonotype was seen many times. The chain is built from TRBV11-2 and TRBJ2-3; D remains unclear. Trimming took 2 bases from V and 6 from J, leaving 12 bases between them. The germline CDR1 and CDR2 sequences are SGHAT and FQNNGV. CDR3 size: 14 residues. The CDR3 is CASSLYSTPDTQYF. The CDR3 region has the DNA TGTGCCAGCAGCTTATACAGCACTCCGGATACGCAGTATTTT.

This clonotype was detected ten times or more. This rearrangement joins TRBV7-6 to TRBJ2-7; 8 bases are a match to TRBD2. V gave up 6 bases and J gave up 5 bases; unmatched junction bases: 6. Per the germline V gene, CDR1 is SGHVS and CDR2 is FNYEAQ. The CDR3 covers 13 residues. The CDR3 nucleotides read TGTGCCAGCAGTCCTTCGGGGGGGCACGAGCAGTACTTC. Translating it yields CASSPSGGHEQYF.

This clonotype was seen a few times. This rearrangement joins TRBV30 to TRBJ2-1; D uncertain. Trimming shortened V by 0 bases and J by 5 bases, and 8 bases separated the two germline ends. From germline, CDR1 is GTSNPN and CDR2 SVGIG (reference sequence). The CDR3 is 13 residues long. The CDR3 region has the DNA TGTGCCTGGAGTGTCGGCAGGCACAATGAGCAGTTCTTC. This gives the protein CAWSVGRHNEQFF.

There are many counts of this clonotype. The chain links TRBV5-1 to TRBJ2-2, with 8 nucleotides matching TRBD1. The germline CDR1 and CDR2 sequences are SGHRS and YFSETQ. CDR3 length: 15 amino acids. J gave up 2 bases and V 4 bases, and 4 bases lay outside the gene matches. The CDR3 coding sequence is TGCGCCAGCAGCCTGGACAGGGTAAACACCGGGGAGCTGTTTTTT. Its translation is CASSLDRVNTGELFF.

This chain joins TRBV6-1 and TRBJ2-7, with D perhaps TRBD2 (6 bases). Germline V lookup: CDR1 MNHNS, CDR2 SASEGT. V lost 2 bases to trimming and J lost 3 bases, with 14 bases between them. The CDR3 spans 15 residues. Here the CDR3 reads CASSETAGTLYEQYF. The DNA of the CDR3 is TGTGCCAGCAGTGAAACGGCGGGGACCCTCTACGAGCAGTACTTC.

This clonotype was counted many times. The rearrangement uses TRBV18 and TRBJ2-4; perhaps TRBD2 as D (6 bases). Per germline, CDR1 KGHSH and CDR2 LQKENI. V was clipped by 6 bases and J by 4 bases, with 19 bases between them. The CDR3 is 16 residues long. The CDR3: CASSPSAGGIKNIQYF. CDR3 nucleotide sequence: TGTGCCAGCTCTCCTTCAGCTGGGGGGATAAAAAACATTCAGTACTTC.

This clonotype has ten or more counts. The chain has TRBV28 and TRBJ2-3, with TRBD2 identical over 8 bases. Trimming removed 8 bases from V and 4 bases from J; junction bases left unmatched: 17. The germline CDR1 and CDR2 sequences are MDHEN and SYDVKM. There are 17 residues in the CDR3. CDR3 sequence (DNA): TGTGCCAGCCACACCCCTCGGGCGGGGGGCGAGGCAGATACGCAGTATTTT. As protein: CASHTPRAGGEADTQYF.

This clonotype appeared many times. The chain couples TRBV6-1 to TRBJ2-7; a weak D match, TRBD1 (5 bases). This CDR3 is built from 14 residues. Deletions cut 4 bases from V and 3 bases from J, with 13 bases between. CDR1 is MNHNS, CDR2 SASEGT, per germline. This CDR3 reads CASSATGSLYEQYF. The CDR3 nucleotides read TGTGCCAGCAGTGCCACAGGTTCCCTCTACGAGCAGTACTTC.

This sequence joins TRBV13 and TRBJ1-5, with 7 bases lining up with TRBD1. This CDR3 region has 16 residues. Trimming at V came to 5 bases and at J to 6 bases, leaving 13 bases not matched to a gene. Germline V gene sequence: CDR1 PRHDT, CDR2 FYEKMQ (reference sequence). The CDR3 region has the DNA TGTGCCAGCAGCCGCCAGGGGGAGGGGCCGAGTCAGCCCCAGCATTTT. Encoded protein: CASSRQGEGPSQPQHF. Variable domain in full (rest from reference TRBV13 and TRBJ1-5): AAGVIQSPRHLIKEKRETATLKCYPIPRHDTVYWYQQGPGQDPQFLISFYEKMQSDKGSIPDRFSAQQFSDYHSELNMSSLELGDSALYFCASSRQGEGPSQPQHFGDGTRLSIL.

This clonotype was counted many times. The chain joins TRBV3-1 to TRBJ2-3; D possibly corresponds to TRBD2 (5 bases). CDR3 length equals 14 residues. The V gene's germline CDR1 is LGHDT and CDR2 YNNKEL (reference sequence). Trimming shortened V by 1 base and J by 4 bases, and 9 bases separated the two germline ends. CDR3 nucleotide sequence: TGTGCCAGCAGCCAAGCATCGCGGGCAGATACGCAGTATTTT. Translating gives CASSQASRADTQYF.